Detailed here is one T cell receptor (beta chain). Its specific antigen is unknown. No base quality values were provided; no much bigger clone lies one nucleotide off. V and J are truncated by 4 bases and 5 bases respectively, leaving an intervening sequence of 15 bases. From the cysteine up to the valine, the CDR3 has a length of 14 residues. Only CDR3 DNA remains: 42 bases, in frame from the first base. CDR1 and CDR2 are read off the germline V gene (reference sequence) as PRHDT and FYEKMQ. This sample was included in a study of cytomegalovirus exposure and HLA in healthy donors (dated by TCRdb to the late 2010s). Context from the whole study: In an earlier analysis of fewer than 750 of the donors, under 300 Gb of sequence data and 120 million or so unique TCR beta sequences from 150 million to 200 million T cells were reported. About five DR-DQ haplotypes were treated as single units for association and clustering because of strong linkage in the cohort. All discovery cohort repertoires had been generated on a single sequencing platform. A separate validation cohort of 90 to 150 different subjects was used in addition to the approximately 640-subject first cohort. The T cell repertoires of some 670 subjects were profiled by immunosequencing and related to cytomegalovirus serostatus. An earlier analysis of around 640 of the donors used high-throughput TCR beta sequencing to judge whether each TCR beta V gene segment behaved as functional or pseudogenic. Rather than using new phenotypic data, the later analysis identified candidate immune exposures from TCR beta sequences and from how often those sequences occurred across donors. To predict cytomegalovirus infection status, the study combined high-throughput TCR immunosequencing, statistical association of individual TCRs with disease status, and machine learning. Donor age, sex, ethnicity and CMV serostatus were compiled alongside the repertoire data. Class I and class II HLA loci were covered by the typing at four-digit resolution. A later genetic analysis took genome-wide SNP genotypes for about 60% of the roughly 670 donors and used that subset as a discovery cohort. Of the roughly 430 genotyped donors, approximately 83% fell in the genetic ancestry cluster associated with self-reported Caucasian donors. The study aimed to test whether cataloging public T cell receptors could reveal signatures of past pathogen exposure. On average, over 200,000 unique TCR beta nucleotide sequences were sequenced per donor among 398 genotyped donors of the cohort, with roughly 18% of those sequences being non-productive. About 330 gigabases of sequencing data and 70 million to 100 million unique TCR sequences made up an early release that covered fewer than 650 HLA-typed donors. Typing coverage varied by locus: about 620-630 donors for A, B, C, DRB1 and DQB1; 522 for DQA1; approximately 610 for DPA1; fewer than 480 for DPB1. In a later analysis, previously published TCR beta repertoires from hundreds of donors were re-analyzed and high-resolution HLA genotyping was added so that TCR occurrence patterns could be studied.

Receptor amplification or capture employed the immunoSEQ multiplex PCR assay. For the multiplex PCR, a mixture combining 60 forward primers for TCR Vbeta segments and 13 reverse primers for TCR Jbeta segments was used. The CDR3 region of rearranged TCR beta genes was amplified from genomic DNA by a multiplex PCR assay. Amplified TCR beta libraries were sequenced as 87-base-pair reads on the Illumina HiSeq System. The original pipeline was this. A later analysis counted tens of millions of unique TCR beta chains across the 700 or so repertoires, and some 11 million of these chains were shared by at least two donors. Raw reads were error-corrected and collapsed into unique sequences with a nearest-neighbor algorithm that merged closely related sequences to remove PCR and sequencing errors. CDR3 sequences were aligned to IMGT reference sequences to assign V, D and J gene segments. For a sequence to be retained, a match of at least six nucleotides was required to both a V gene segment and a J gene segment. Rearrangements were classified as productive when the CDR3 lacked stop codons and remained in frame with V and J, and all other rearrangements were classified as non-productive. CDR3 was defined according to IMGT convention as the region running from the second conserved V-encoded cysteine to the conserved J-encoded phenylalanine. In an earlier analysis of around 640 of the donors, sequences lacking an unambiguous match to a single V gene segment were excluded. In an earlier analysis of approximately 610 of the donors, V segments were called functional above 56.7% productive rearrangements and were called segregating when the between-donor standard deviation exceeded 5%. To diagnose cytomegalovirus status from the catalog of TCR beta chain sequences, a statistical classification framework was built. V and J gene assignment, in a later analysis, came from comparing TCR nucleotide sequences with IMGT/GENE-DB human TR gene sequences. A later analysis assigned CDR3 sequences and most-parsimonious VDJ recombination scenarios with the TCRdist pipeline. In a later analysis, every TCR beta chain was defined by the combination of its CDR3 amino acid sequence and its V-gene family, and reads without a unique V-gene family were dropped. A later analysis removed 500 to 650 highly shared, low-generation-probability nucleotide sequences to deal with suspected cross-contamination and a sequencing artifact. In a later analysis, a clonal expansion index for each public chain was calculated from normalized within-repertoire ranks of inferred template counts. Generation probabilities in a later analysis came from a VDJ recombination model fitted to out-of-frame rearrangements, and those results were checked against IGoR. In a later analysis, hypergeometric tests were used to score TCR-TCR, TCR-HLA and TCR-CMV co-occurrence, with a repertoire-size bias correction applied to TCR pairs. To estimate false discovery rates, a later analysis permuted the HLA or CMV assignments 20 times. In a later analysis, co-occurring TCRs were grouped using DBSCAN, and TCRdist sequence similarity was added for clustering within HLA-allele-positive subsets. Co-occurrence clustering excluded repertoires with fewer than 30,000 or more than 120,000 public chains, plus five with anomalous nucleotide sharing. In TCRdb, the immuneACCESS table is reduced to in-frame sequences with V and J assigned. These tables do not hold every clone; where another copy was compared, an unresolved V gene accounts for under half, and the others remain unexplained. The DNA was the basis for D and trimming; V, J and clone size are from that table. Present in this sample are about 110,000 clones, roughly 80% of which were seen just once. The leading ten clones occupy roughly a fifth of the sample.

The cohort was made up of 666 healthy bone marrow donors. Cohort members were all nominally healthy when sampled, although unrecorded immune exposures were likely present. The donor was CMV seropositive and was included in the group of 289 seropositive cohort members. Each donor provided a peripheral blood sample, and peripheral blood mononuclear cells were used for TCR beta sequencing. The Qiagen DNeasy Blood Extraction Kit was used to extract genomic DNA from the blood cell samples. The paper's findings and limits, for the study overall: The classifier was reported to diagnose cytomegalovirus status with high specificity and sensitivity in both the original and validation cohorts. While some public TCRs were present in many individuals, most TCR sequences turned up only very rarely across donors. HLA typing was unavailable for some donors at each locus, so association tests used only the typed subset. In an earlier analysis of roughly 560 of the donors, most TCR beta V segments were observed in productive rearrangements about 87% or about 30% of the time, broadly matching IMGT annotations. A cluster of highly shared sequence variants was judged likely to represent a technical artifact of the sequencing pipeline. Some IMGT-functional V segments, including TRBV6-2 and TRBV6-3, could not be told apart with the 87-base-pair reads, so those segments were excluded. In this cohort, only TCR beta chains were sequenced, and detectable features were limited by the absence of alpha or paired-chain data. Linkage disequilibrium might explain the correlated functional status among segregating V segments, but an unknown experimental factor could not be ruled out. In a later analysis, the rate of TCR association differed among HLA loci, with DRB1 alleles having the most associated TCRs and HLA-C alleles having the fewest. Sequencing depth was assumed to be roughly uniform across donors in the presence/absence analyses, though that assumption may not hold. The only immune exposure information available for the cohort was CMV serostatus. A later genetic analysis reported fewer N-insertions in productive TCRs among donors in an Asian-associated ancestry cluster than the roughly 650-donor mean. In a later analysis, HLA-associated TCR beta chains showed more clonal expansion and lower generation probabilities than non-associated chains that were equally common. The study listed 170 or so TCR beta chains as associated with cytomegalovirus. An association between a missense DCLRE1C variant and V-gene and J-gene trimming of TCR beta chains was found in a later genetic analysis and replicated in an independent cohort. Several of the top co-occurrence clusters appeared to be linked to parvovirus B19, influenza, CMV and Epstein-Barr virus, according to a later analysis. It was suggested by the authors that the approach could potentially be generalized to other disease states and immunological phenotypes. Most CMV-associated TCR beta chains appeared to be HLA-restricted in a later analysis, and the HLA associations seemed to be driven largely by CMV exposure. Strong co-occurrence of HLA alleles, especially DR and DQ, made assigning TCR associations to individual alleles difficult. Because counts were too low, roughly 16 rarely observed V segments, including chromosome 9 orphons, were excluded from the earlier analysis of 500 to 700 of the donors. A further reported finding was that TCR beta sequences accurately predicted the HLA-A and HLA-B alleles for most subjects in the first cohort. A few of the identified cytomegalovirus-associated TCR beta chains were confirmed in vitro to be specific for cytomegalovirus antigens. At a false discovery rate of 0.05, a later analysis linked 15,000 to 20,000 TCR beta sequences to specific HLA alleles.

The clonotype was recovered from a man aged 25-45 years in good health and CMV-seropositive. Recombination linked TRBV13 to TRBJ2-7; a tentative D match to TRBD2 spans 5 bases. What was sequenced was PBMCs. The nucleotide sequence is TGTGCCAGCAGCTCTAGCCCAACCCGTCACGAGCAGTACGTC. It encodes CASSSSPTRHEQYV.